This T cell receptor beta chain was found in a study of cytomegalovirus exposure and HLA in healthy donors. Germline loops: CDR1 SGHRS, CDR2 YFSETQ. V was shortened by 1 base and J by 2 bases, with 9 bases between the two germline ends. This CDR3 comprises 14 residues. Primers: 60 Vbeta forward and 13 Jbeta reverse. The assay was immunoSEQ multiplex PCR, and TCRdb's table has in-frame clones only and misses some. The sample lists some 180,000 clones; roughly three quarters were seen once. Sequencing was performed on PBMCs. The chain couples TRBV5-1 to TRBJ1-2; TRBD1 is a possible D gene (6 bases). The receptor was derived from a woman aged 25-40 years in good health and CMV-seropositive. Here the CDR3 reads CASSLRQGNYGYTF. In DNA, the CDR3 is TGCGCCAGCAGCTTGAGGCAGGGGAACTATGGCTACACCTTC.